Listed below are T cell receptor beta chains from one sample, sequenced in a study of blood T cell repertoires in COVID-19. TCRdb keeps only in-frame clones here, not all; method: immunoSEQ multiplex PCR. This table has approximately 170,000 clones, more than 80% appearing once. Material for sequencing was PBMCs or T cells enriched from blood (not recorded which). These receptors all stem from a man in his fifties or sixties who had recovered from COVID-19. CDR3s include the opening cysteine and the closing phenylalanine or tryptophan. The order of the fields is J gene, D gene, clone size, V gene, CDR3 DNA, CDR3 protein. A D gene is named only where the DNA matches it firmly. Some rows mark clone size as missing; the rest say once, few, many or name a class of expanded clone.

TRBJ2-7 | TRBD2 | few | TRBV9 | TGTGCCAGCAGCCATTTGGGACTAGCGGGCCCCGAGCAGTACTTC | CASSHLGLAGPEQYF
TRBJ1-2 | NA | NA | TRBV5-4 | TGTGCCAGCAGCTTACTCCAGGGGAACTATGGCTACACCTTC | CASSLLQGNYGYTF
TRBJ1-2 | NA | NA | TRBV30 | TGTGCCTGGAACAAAATAGACAAACCGGATGGCTACACCTTC | CAWNKIDKPDGYTF
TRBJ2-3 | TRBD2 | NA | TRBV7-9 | TGTGCCAGCAGCTTAGCGAGCGGGACCCTCACAGATACGCAGTATTTT | CASSLASGTLTDTQYF
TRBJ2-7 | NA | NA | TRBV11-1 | TGTGCCAGCAGCTTAGGCCGCGGTTCCTACGAGCAGTACTTC | CASSLGRGSYEQYF
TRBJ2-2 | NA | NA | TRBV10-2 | TGCGCCAGCAGTGATCTAGCGCCCGGGGAGCTGTTTTTT | CASSDLAPGELFF
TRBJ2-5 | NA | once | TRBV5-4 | TGTGCCAGCAGCTTAGAGAGCTCTAGCCGAGAGACCCAGTACTTC | CASSLESSSRETQYF
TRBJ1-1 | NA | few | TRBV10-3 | TGTGCCATCAGTACGGGGGGGAGCACTGAAGCTTTCTTT | CAISTGGSTEAFF
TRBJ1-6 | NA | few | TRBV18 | TGTGCCAGCTCAGACGGGAATTCACCCCTCCACTTT | CASSDGNSPLHF
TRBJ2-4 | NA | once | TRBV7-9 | TGTGCCAGCAGCTCGTTAGCAGCCAAAAACATTCAGTACTTC | CASSSLAAKNIQYF
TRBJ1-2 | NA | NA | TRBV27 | TGTGCCAGCAGTTTAATACTAGATAATCCGTACTATGGCTACACCTTC | CASSLILDNPYYGYTF
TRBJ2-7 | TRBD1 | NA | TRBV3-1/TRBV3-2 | TGTGCCAGCAGCCAGAGGGGACAGTCGGGCTCCTACGAGCAGTACTTC | CASSQRGQSGSYEQYF
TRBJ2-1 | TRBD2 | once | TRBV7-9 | TGTGCCAGCCGCCCCCGGGCTAGCGGGGAGTTCTCCTACAATGAGCAGTTCTTC | CASRPRASGEFSYNEQFF
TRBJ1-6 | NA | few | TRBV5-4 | TGTGCCAGCAGCTTGGACAGAAATTCACCCCTCCACTTT | CASSLDRNSPLHF
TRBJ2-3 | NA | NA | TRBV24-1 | TGTGCCACCAGTGATCGAGTTAGCACAGATACGCAGTATTTT | CATSDRVSTDTQYF
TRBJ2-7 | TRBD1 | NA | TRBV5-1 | TGCGCCAGCAGCGACCGGGACAGGGCCCTCTACGAGCAGTACTTC | CASSDRDRALYEQYF
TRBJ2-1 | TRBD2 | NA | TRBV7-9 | TGTGCCAGCAGCTTAATGTCTAGCGGGGTTGGTTTTCGGTCGGAGCAGTTCTTC | CASSLMSSGVGFRSEQFF
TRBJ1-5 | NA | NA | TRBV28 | TGTGCCAGCAGTTTATCCGCAGGTTATGTCAATCAGCCCCAGCATTTT | CASSLSAGYVNQPQHF
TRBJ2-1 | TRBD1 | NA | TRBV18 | TGTGCCAGCTCACCCGCGGGACAGGGAATCGATGAGCAGTTCTTC | CASSPAGQGIDEQFF
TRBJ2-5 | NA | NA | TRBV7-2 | TGTGCCAGCAGCTTTCGGGGTTACGAGACCCAGTACTTC | CASSFRGYETQYF
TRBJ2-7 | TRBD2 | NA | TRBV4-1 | TGCGCCAGCAGCCAGGGACTAGCGGCGTCCTACGAGCAGTACTTC | CASSQGLAASYEQYF
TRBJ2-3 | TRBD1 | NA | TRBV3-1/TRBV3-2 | TGTGCCAGCAGCCCAGGACAGGGTAGGGATACGCAGTATTTT | CASSPGQGRDTQYF
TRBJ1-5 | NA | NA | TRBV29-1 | TGCAGCGTGGCTACGGGCAGGGGAAGTCAGCCCCAGCATTTT | CSVATGRGSQPQHF
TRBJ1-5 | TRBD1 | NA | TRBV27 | TGTGCCAGCAGTTTAGACAGGGGCCCCAATCAGCCCCAGCATTTT | CASSLDRGPNQPQHF
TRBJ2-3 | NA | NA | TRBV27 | TGTGCCAGCACGTTACGGAGCACAGATACGCAGTATTTT | CASTLRSTDTQYF
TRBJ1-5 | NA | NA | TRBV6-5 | TGTGCCAGCAGCAGAGGACAGAACAATCAGCCCCAGCATTTT | CASSRGQNNQPQHF
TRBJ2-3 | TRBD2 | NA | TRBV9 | TGTGCCAGCAGCGGGCGTTTAGCGGGGGGACCCGGAGATACGCAGTATTTT | CASSGRLAGGPGDTQYF
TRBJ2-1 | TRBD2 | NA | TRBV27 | TGTGCCAGCAGTTCACATCCCGGGACGGGAGGTTTAGGGAACTACAATGAGCAGTTCTTC | CASSSHPGTGGLGNYNEQFF
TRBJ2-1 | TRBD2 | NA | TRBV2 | TGTGCCAGCAGTGCCTACGGCGGGGGGCCCGATGAGCAGTTCTTC | CASSAYGGGPDEQFF
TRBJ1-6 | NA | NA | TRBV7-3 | TGTGCCAGCAGCCTACAGGGCCCCAATTCACCCCTCCACTTT | CASSLQGPNSPLHF
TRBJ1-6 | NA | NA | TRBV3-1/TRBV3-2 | TGTGCCAGCAGCCAAGGACAGAGGAGCATCGCTTCTAATTCACCCCTCCACTTT | CASSQGQRSIASNSPLHF
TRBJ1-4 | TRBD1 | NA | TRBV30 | TGTGCCTGGAGTGTAACGACAGGGAGGTCTCGTTTTGAAAAACTGTTTTTT | CAWSVTTGRSRFEKLFF
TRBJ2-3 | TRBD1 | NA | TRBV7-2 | TGTGCCAGCAGCTTAAGGGGGCGCACAGATACGCAGTATTTT | CASSLRGRTDTQYF
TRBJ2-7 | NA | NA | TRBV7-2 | TGTGCCAGCAGCCGACAGTACGAGCAGTACTTC | CASSRQYEQYF
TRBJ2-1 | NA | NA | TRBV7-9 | TGTGCCAGCAGCTTCAGGACGGCGGGAAATGAGCAGTTCTTC | CASSFRTAGNEQFF
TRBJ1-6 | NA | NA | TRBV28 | TGTGCCAGCAGTTTCGTATCGGGCTATAATTCACCCCTCCACTTT | CASSFVSGYNSPLHF
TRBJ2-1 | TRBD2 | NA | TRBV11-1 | TGTGCCAGCAGCTTAGGGCCGGGGGGGCCCCCAGAGCAGTTCTTC | CASSLGPGGPPEQFF
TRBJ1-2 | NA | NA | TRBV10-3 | TGTGCCATCAGTGAGTCGTTAGCAAGGAGCTACACCTTC | CAISESLARSYTF
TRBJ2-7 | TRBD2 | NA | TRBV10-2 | TGCGCCAGCAGTGTGGCTAGCGGGGGTACTAGCTCCTACGAGCAGTACTTC | CASSVASGGTSSYEQYF
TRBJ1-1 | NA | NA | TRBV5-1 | TGCGCCAGCAGCTTTGTGGACAGCTCGGGAACTGAAGCTTTCTTT | CASSFVDSSGTEAFF
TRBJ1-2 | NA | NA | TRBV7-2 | TGTGCCAGCAGCACAGGGCCAGGGGACTATGGCTACACCTTC | CASSTGPGDYGYTF
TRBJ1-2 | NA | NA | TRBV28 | TGTGCCTCCGGGTTTAGCTATGGCTACACCTTC | CASGFSYGYTF
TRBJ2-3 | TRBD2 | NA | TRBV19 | TGTGCCAGTAGTGTCTCTAGCGGGGGGCATACAGATACGCAGTATTTT | CASSVSSGGHTDTQYF
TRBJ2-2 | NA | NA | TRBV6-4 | TGTGCCAGTCGACCCTCGGACACCGGTGCCGGGGAGCTGTTTTTT | CASRPSDTGAGELFF
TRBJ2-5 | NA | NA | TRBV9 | TGTGCCAGCAGCCCCCAAGCCCGGTGGGGCGAGACCCAGTACTTC | CASSPQARWGETQYF
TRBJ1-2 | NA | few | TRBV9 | TGTGCCAGCAGCGTAGGGGGCAGCCATGGCTACACCTTC | CASSVGGSHGYTF
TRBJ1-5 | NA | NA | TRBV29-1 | TGCAGCGTTGTAGTGGGCGGACCGGGAAGCAATCAGCCCCAGCATTTT | CSVVVGGPGSNQPQHF
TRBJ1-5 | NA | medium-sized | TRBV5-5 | TGTGCCAGCTGCCGGGACTTAAATCAGCCCCAGCATTTT | CASCRDLNQPQHF
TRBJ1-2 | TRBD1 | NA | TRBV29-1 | TGCAGCGTGAGGACAGGAGCCCTAAACTATGGCTACACCTTC | CSVRTGALNYGYTF
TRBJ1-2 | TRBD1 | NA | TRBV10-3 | TGTGCCATCAGGGCGACAGGGGAATTTGGTGGCTACACCTTC | CAIRATGEFGGYTF
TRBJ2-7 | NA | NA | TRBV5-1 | TGCGCCAGCTATGGAGGCCACGAGCAGTACTTC | CASYGGHEQYF
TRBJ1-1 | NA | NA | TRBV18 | TGTGCCAGCTCACGTTCAGGGATGAACACTGAAGCTTTCTTT | CASSRSGMNTEAFF
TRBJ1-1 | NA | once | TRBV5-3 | TGTGCCAGAAGCTTGGTCCTTCTATTGAACACTGAAGCTTTCTTT | CARSLVLLLNTEAFF
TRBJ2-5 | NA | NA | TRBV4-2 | TGTGCCAGCAGCCAAGATCTCTCCCGGGGGGCCCTGACTTGGGAGACCCAGTACTTC | CASSQDLSRGALTWETQYF
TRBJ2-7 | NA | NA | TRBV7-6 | TGTGCCAGCAGCTTAGACTTGCAGGGCTACGAGCAGTACTTC | CASSLDLQGYEQYF
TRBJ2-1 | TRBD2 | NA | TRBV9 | TGTGCCAGCAGCGCCTTAGCGGGCCTTCCCCCCAATGAGCAGTTCTTC | CASSALAGLPPNEQFF
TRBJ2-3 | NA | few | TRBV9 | TGTGCCAGCAGCGCACAGGGAATTAGGGATACGCAGTATTTT | CASSAQGIRDTQYF
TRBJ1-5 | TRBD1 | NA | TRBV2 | TGTGCCAGCAGCCCGGGACAGAGAAATCAGCCCCAGCATTTT | CASSPGQRNQPQHF
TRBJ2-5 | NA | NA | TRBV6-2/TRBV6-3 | TGTGCCAGCAGCCCATCTCAAGAGACCCAGTACTTC | CASSPSQETQYF
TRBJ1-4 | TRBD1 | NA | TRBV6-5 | TGTGCCAGCAGGACAGGGACGGGGGAAAAACTGTTTTTT | CASRTGTGEKLFF